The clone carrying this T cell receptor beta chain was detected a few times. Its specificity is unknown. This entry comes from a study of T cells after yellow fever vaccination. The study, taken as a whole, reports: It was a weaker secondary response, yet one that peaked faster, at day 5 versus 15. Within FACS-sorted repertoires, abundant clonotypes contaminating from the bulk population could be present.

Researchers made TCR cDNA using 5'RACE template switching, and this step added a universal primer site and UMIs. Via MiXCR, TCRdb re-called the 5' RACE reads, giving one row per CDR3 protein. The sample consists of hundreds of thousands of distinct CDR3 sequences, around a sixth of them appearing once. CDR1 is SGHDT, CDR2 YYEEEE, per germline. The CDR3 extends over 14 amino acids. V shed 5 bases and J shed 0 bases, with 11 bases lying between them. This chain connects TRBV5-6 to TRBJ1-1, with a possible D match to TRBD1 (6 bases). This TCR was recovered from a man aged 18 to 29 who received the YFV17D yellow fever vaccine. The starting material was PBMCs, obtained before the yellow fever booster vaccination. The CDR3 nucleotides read TGTGCCAGCAGGGAGGGGGTAATGAACACTGAAGCTTTCTTT. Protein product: CASREGVMNTEAFF.